These 5 T cell receptor beta chains were all obtained from the same sample, sequenced in a study of blood T cell repertoires in COVID-19. Clones were read by immunoSEQ multiplex PCR, and TCRdb kept only the in-frame ones, dropping some. The sample carries under 200,000 clones, roughly 93% recorded once. Input material: peripheral blood. All receptors derive from a man aged 18 to 30 with acute or convalescent COVID-19.

This clone was seen a single time. This chain connects TRBV5-1 to TRBJ1-1; the match to TRBD1 covers 9 bases. The V gene end was trimmed by 4 bases and the J gene end by 1 base; junction bases not matched to a gene: 8. CDR1 is SGHRS, CDR2 YFSETQ, per germline. The CDR3 length is 16 residues. The CDR3 region is CASSPTRQGENTEAFF. The CDR3 DNA is TGCGCCAGCAGCCCCACCAGACAGGGGGAGAACACTGAAGCTTTCTTT. Full variable domain (missing parts from reference TRBV5-1 and TRBJ1-1): KAGVTQTPRYLIKTRGQQVTLSCSPISGHRSVSWYQQTPGQGLQFLFEYFSETQRNKGNFPGRFSGRQFSNSRSEMNVSTLELGDSALYLCASSPTRQGENTEAFFGQGTRLTVV.

In DNA form, the CDR3 reads TGTGCCAGCAGTTACTCGCGTTCAGGGGGGAACACTGAAGCTTTCTTT. It yields the protein CASSYSRSGGNTEAFF. This rearrangement joins TRBV6-5 to TRBJ1-1; 7 bases agree with TRBD1. Germline trimming cut 0 bases from V and 1 base from J; bases unmatched to any gene: 5. Germline V gives CDR1 MNHEY, CDR2 SVGAGI. There are 16 residues in the CDR3.

The genes are TRBV5-1 and TRBJ1-5; weak D call: TRBD1 (6 bases). There are 13 residues in the CDR3. The V end lost 0 bases, the J end lost 9 bases, and 10 bases lay between the germline ends. Germline V lookup: CDR1 SGHRS, CDR2 YFSETQ. Written as DNA, the CDR3 is TGCGCCAGCAGCTTGGACAGGGTGGGGCCCCAGCATTTT. Translated, it gives CASSLDRVGPQHF.

DNA for the CDR3: TGCGCCAGCAGTCCACCGACTCGGGAGGAATATTCACCCCTCCACTTT. As protein: CASSPPTREEYSPLHF. V is TRBV23-1 and J is TRBJ1-6; unclear D gene. TRBV23-1 is given ORF status, its function remaining uncertain. The CDR3 loop spans 16 amino acids. The V end lost 4 bases, the J end lost 8 bases, and 18 bases lay between the germline ends.

This chain joins TRBV19 and TRBJ1-1, with D possibly being TRBD1 (6 bases). The ends were cut back, 3 bases at V and 2 bases at J, with 13 bases in the middle. The germline gives CDR1 LNHDA, CDR2 SQIVND (reference sequence). This CDR3 comprises 15 residues. This CDR3 reads CASSMRGRGNTEAFF. The CDR3 DNA is TGTGCCAGTAGTATGCGGGGGCGAGGAAACACTGAAGCTTTCTTT.